Below are 31 T cell receptor beta chains sequenced from a single sample in a study of cytomegalovirus exposure and HLA in healthy donors. Primers included in the PCR were 60 Vbeta and 13 Jbeta primers. Here immunoSEQ multiplex PCR was the method, and the copy in TCRdb shows in-frame clones only, minus some. Of 65,000 to 95,000 clones detected, about four fifths appear once; the ten largest clones hold around 5.1%. The source material was PBMCs. These receptors all stem from a male donor in good health and CMV-seropositive.

This clone has just one count. V is TRBV27 and J is TRBJ2-1, with 10 bases lining up with TRBD2. CDR1 is MNHEY, CDR2 SMNVEV, per germline (reference sequence). The CDR3 has 15 amino acids. V gave up 5 bases and J gave up 1 base; unmatched junction bases: 2. CDR3: CASSGTSESYNEQFF. CDR3 sequence (DNA): TGTGCCAGCAGTGGGACTAGCGAGTCCTACAATGAGCAGTTCTTC.

The chain has TRBV4-1 and TRBJ2-1; 7 bases map to TRBD2. Trimming cost V 0 bases and J 0 bases; bases outside gene matches: 17. The CDR3 is made up of 21 amino acids. Germline V lookup: CDR1 MGHRA, CDR2 YSYEKL. The CDR3 sequence: CASSQDTFFLAAPDSYNEQFF. DNA of the CDR3: TGCGCCAGCAGCCAAGACACTTTCTTTCTAGCGGCACCAGACTCCTACAATGAGCAGTTCTTC.

The chain recombines TRBV9 with TRBJ2-1; a possible D gene is TRBD2 (6 bases). Per germline, CDR1 SGDLS and CDR2 YYNGEE. This CDR3 contains 17 residues. Trimming shortened V by 4 bases and J by 4 bases, and 21 bases separated the two germline ends. The CDR3 sequence: CASSSHLGGTQYNEQFF. In DNA, the CDR3 is TGTGCCAGCAGCTCCCACCTCGGGGGTACGCAGTACAATGAGCAGTTCTTC.

The sample holds one count of this clone. The chain carries TRBV6-5 and TRBJ2-1, with D possibly TRBD2 on 7 matching bases. This CDR3 is built from 12 residues. Per germline, CDR1 MNHEY and CDR2 SVGAGI. V lost 4 bases and J lost 9, with 10 bases in between. In DNA form, the CDR3 reads TGTGCCAGCAGTTCCGGGGGGCTTGAGCAGTTCTTC. Protein sequence: CASSSGGLEQFF.

This chain uses TRBV19 with TRBJ1-4; TRBD1 matches at 9 bases. Germline assignment: CDR1 LNHDA and CDR2 SQIVND (reference sequence). This CDR3 comprises 15 residues. V was pared by 2 bases and J by 8 bases, with 6 bases of the junction left unmatched. The CDR3 reads CASSIRRDRDEKLFF. The CDR3, as DNA: TGTGCCAGTAGTATACGTCGGGACAGGGACGAAAAACTGTTTTTT.

V is TRBV19 and J is TRBJ2-7; 7 bases are shared with TRBD1. The CDR3 covers 15 residues. Germline CDR1 and CDR2: LNHDA and SQIVND (reference sequence). Losses at the gene ends were 3 bases for V and 2 bases for J; bases not matched to a gene: 7. The CDR3 here is CASSMFRTGTYEQYF. CDR3 in DNA: TGTGCCAGTAGTATGTTCCGGACAGGAACCTACGAGCAGTACTTC.

The J gene is TRBJ2-1, the V gene TRBV28; TRBD2 aligns across 9 bases. Germline trimming cut 3 bases from V and 8 bases from J; bases unmatched to any gene: 29. The V gene's germline CDR1 is MDHEN and CDR2 SYDVKM. The CDR3 loop spans 22 amino acids. The DNA of the CDR3 is TGTGCCAGCAGTTTTTTCTCGGGCGTAGGGCGGGGGGGCATTATTCGGGCGTATGAGCAGTTCTTC. Its protein is CASSFFSGVGRGGIIRAYEQFF.

In its sample, this clone was seen a few times. The chain uses TRBV2 and TRBJ1-1, with a weak D call TRBD1 (5 bases). Trimming cost V 6 bases and J 0 bases, with 8 bases left between them. The CDR3 is made up of 13 amino acids. Germline values: CDR1 SNHLY, CDR2 FYNNEI. CDR3 loop: CASSPGLNTEAFF. The CDR3 coding sequence is TGTGCCAGCAGCCCAGGGTTGAACACTGAAGCTTTCTTT.

V gene TRBV5-4 combines with J gene TRBJ2-1, with 7 bases fitting TRBD2. CDR3 length: 13 amino acids. V gave up 6 bases and J gave up 6 bases; unmatched junction bases: 6. Germline-derived CDR1 and CDR2 are SGHNT and YYREEE (reference sequence). The CDR3 region has the DNA TGTGCCAGCACAACTAGCGTGGGCAATGAGCAGTTCTTC. Translating gives CASTTSVGNEQFF. The full variable domain, completed using reference TRBV5-4 and TRBJ2-1, is ETGVTQSPTHLIKTRGQQVTLRCSSQSGHNTVSWYQQALGQGPQFIFQYYREEENGRGNFPPRFSGLQFPNYSSELNVNALELDDSALYLCASTTSVGNEQFFGPGTRLTVL.

CDR3 loop: CASRLTGADEKLFF. CDR3 DNA: TGTGCCAGCAGGTTGACAGGGGCCGATGAAAAACTGTTTTTT. The gene calls are TRBV27 and TRBJ1-4, with TRBD1 identical over 8 bases. J lost 6 bases, V lost 6 bases, and 6 bases had no gene match. Germline CDR1 reads MNHEY; CDR2 reads SMNVEV (reference sequence). The CDR3 is 14 residues long.

This clone appeared a few times. V is TRBV7-9 and J is TRBJ2-7; 7 bases are shared with TRBD1. Germline trimming cut 5 bases from V and 3 bases from J; bases unmatched to any gene: 7. This CDR3 has 14 residues. The germline CDR1 and CDR2 sequences are SEHNR and FQNEAQ (reference sequence). This CDR3 reads CASSPGQVYYEQYF. DNA of the CDR3: TGTGCCAGCAGCCCCGGACAGGTATACTACGAGCAGTACTTC.

This sequence joins TRBV7-3 and TRBJ2-2, with a tentative D call TRBD1 (6 bases). V lost 8 bases and J 0 bases, leaving 13 bases between the germline ends. CDR3 length equals 15 residues. From germline, CDR1 is SGHTA and CDR2 FQGTGA. CDR3 in DNA: TGTGCCAGCGTCCTGACAGGACCGAACACCGGGGAGCTGTTTTTT. This translates into CASVLTGPNTGELFF. Filled out from reference TRBV7-3 and TRBJ2-2, the complete variable domain reads GAGVSQTPSNKVTEKGKYVELRCDPISGHTALYWYRQSLGQGPEFLIYFQGTGAADDSGLPNDRFFAVRPEGSVSTLKIQRTERGDSAVYLCASVLTGPNTGELFFGEGSRLTVL.

This chain uses TRBV19 with TRBJ2-7; 9 nucleotides line up with TRBD1. The germline gives CDR1 LNHDA, CDR2 SQIVND (reference sequence). CDR3 length: 13 residues. V dropped 4 bases and J dropped 4; count of bases not matched to a gene: 2. In DNA, the CDR3 is TGTGCCAGTAGTACTGGGACAGGGTACGAGCAGTACTTC. The encoded protein is CASSTGTGYEQYF.

The rearrangement uses TRBV28 and TRBJ2-7; TRBD2 matches 14 bases. V was clipped by 5 bases and J by 4 bases; unmatched bases: 13. Germline CDR1 MDHEN, CDR2 SYDVKM. The CDR3 runs to 18 residues. The CDR3 DNA reads as TGTGCCAGCAGTCTCCTAGTGGTGGGACTAGCGGGAGCTTACGAGCAGTACTTC. Amino acids: CASSLLVVGLAGAYEQYF.

The gene calls are TRBV5-1 and TRBJ2-1; D is uncertain. Germline V lookup: CDR1 SGHRS, CDR2 YFSETQ. CDR3 length: 15 residues. V shed 0 bases and J shed 4 bases, with 11 bases lying between them. CDR3 residues: CASSLESGKYNEQFF. The CDR3, as DNA: TGCGCCAGCAGCTTGGAGTCAGGAAAGTACAATGAGCAGTTCTTC.

This clone was observed a handful of times. The chain recombines TRBV2 with TRBJ1-1; D not certain. V was pared by 1 base and J by 1 base, with 7 bases between. This CDR3 is built from 14 residues. CDR1 is SNHLY and CDR2 is FYNNEI in the germline V gene. CDR3 region: CASSEGAGNTEAFF. The CDR3 DNA follows: TGTGCCAGCAGTGAAGGTGCGGGGAACACTGAAGCTTTCTTT.

This chain joins TRBV10-3 and TRBJ2-7, with D perhaps matching TRBD2 (6 bases). Deletions cut 8 bases from V and 0 bases from J, with 11 bases between. The CDR3 runs to 13 residues. From germline, CDR1 is ENHRY and CDR2 SYGVKD. The CDR3 sequence: CAIGEDSSYEQYF. For the CDR3, the DNA is TGTGCCATCGGGGAGGATAGCTCCTACGAGCAGTACTTC.

The chain employs TRBV7-2 and TRBJ2-7; 8 bases align to TRBD2. The CDR3 length is 16 residues. J gave up 7 bases and V 5 bases, and 16 bases lay outside the gene matches. Germline loops: CDR1 SGHTA, CDR2 FQGNSA. The CDR3 protein is CASSVTGAGVKREQYF. The CDR3 nucleotides are TGTGCCAGCAGCGTCACTGGAGCGGGGGTTAAACGGGAGCAGTACTTC. The complete variable domain, with remaining parts taken from reference TRBV7-2 and TRBJ2-7, reads GAGVSQSPSNKVTEKGKDVELRCDPISGHTALYWYRQSLGQGLEFLIYFQGNSAPDKSGLPSDRFSAERTGGSVSTLTIQRTQQEDSAVYLCASSVTGAGVKREQYFGPGTRLTVT.

This rearrangement joins TRBV6-5 to TRBJ1-1; 10 bases map to TRBD1. Germline values: CDR1 MNHEY, CDR2 SVGAGI. After removal of 6 bases from V and 4 bases from J, the junction contained 8 bases not matched to a gene. The CDR3 totals 15 residues. The CDR3 spells CASSRKTGGVTEAFF. CDR3 in DNA: TGTGCCAGCAGCCGAAAGACAGGGGGCGTCACTGAAGCTTTCTTT.

J is TRBJ1-2 and V is TRBV18; D is perhaps TRBD1 (6 bases). Trimming removed 3 bases from V and 2 bases from J, with 7 bases in between. Germline V gene data show CDR1 as KGHSH and CDR2 as LQKENI. There are 13 residues in the CDR3. DNA for the CDR3: TGTGCCAGCTCACCTACAGGGAACTATGGCTACACCTTC. It specifies CASSPTGNYGYTF.

The chain links TRBV6-4 to TRBJ2-3, with 7 positions matching TRBD1. With V trimmed by 7 bases and J by 6 bases, 7 bases remained unmatched. Germline assignment: CDR1 MRHNA and CDR2 SNTAGT. There are 13 residues in the CDR3. The CDR3 DNA sequence: TGTGCCAGCAAGAGGGGGCAAAAGGATACGCAGTATTTT. As protein: CASKRGQKDTQYF.

The chain links TRBV29-1 to TRBJ2-5; the match to TRBD1 covers 7 bases. The J call is uncertain, as TRBJ2-7 better fits the DNA end. The germline gives CDR1 SQVTM, CDR2 ANQGSEA. The CDR3 is 16 amino acids. This CDR3 is CSVGFSKQGTPYEQYF. The CDR3 region has the DNA TGCAGCGTTGGTTTCTCCAAACAGGGGACCCCCTACGAGCAGTACTTC.

This clone has only a few counts. The identical CDR3 is also encoded by other nucleotide sequences in the sample. This chain links TRBV11-2 with TRBJ2-7; the match to TRBD2 covers 9 bases. Looked up from germline, CDR1 is SGHAT and CDR2 is FQNNGV. CDR3 size: 16 residues. V lost 3 bases, J lost 2 bases, and 8 bases stayed unmatched. The CDR3 sequence is CASSFIGQREAYEQYF. The CDR3 DNA reads TGTGCCAGCAGCTTTATTGGGCAGCGGGAGGCCTACGAGCAGTACTTC. Filled out from reference TRBV11-2 and TRBJ2-7, the complete variable domain reads EAGVAQSPRYKIIEKRQSVAFWCNPISGHATLYWYQQILGQGPKLLIQFQNNGVVDDSQLPKDRFSAERLKGVDSTLKIQPAKLEDSAVYLCASSFIGQREAYEQYFGPGTRLTVT.

The genes are TRBV27 and TRBJ2-5, with 9 bases that match TRBD1. The closer fit of TRBJ2-7 to the DNA end suggests the J call may be wrong. Germline CDR1 reads MNHEY; CDR2 reads SMNVEV (reference sequence). The CDR3 covers 16 residues. The CDR3 DNA sequence: TGTGCCAGCAGTCCAAGATTACAGGGGGCGTTCCACGAGCAGTACTTC. Its protein is CASSPRLQGAFHEQYF.

V usage is TRBV4-2 and J usage is TRBJ2-1; 15 bases match TRBD2. Germline V gene data show CDR1 as LGHNA and CDR2 as YNFKEQ. Trimming removed 1 base from V and 15 bases from J; junction bases left unmatched: 10. The length of the CDR3 is 16 residues. DNA for the CDR3: TGTGCCAGCAGCCAAGTCGGACTAGCGGGGGGGCGTGCCCCGTTCTTC. Its translation: CASSQVGLAGGRAPFF.

J is TRBJ1-1 and V is TRBV7-9; D unclear. Germline V gene sequence: CDR1 SEHNR, CDR2 FQNEAQ (reference sequence). Trimming shortened V by 2 bases and J by 3 bases, and 7 bases separated the two germline ends. The CDR3 sequence is 13 residues long. CDR3 bases: TGTGCCAGCAGCTTATTTATAGACACTGAAGCTTTCTTT. Its translation: CASSLFIDTEAFF.

The rearrangement uses TRBV14 and TRBJ2-1; TRBD1 agrees at 7 bases. This CDR3 contains 13 residues. Per the germline V gene, CDR1 is SGHDN and CDR2 is FVKESK. Trimming at V came to 4 bases and at J to 6 bases, leaving 3 bases not matched to a gene. CDR3 nucleotides: TGTGCCAGCAGCCGGGACAGTTTCAATGAGCAGTTCTTC. As protein: CASSRDSFNEQFF. Looking up the rest from reference TRBV14 and TRBJ2-1 gives the full variable domain: EAGVTQFPSHSVIEKGQTVTLRCDPISGHDNLYWYRRVMGKEIKFLLHFVKESKQDESGMPNNRFLAERTGGTYSTLKVQPAELEDSGVYFCASSRDSFNEQFFGPGTRLTVL.

The CDR3 DNA sequence: TGCGCCAGCAGCCTAACCAGGGACTACGAGCAGTACTTC. This sequence encodes CASSLTRDYEQYF. This chain links TRBV5-1 with TRBJ2-7; weak D call: TRBD1 (5 bases). The CDR3 runs 13 residues. Between the trimmed V and J ends, which lost 4 bases and 3 bases, there was a span of 11 bases. Germline CDR1 is SGHRS and CDR2 is YFSETQ. Together with reference TRBV5-1 and TRBJ2-7, the CDR3 gives the full variable domain: KAGVTQTPRYLIKTRGQQVTLSCSPISGHRSVSWYQQTPGQGLQFLFEYFSETQRNKGNFPGRFSGRQFSNSRSEMNVSTLELGDSALYLCASSLTRDYEQYFGPGTRLTVT.

The chain combines TRBV6-4 with TRBJ2-7; 7 bases map to TRBD1. The germline CDR1 and CDR2 sequences are MRHNA and SNTAGT. The trim removed 2 bases at V and 2 bases at J, leaving 12 bases unmatched. CDR3 size: 17 residues. The CDR3: CASSDAIQGDHPYEQYF. The CDR3 bases are TGTGCCAGCAGTGACGCTATTCAGGGGGATCACCCCTACGAGCAGTACTTC.

The V and J genes are TRBV18 and TRBJ1-4; TRBD1 matches 8 bases. Germline V CDR1 and CDR2: KGHSH, LQKENI. CDR3 length equals 13 residues. After removal of 8 bases from V and 8 bases from J, the junction contained 7 bases not matched to a gene. CDR3 sequence (DNA): TGTGCCAGCCGGACAGGGTTTGTCGAAAAACTGTTTTTT. Translation gives CASRTGFVEKLFF.

The chain recombines TRBV15 with TRBJ1-2; D gene unclear. Germline values: CDR1 LNHNV, CDR2 YYDKDF (reference sequence). The V end lost 7 bases, the J end lost 4 bases, and 16 bases lay between the germline ends. The CDR3 sequence is 14 residues long. This CDR3 is CATTTPSAGYGYTF. Written as DNA, the CDR3 is TGTGCCACCACCACCCCATCAGCGGGCTATGGCTACACCTTC.